This TCR beta chain comes out of a study of T cells in Graves' hyperthyroidism and ophthalmopathy. No ophthalmopathy progression within 18 months constituted stable Graves' hyperthyroidism. Lactation, pregnancy, other autoimmune disease or uncontrolled infection excluded patients. As for this clonotype: What it recognizes is unknown.

Regarding the study as a whole: Clonotypes that were expanded in thyroid above 0.001 mostly appeared in blood too.

TCR beta CDR3 regions were amplified from RNA. The HTBI set primed first-round TCR CDR3 RT-PCR. TCRdb processed the multiplex PCR reads anew with MiXCR; each CDR3 protein has one entry. The sample records 550,000 to 800,000 distinct CDR3 sequences, roughly 17% being singletons. This CDR3 comprises 17 residues. V was clipped by 4 bases and J by 1 base; unmatched bases: 12. Germline V gives CDR1 SGHDN, CDR2 FVKESK. This sequence originates from a man over 45 with Graves' hyperthyroidism. Sequenced material: blood. The rearrangement joins TRBV14 to TRBJ2-7, with TRBD1 matching 8 bases. Written as DNA, the CDR3 is TGTGCCAGCAGCCCCCCTCTGACAGGGGCAAGATCCTACGAGCAGTACTTC. Protein product: CASSPPLTGARSYEQYF.